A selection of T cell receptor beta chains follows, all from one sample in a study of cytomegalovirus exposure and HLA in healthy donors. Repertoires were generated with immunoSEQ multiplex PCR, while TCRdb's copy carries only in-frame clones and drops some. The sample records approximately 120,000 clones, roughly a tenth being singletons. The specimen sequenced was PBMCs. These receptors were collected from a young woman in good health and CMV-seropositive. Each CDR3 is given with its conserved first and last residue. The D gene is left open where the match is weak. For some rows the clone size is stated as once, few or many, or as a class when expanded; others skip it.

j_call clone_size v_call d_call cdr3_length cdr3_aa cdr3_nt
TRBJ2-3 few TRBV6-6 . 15 CASRVDRGSKDTQYF TGTGCCAGCAGGGTGGACCGGGGTTCTAAAGATACGCAGTATTTT
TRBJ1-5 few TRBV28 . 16 CASSPRRGIRNQPQHF TGTGCCAGCAGCCCCCGGCGGGGTATACGCAATCAGCCCCAGCATTTT
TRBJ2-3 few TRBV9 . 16 CASSPLGGSSTDTQYF TGTGCCAGCAGCCCCTTAGGGGGATCTAGCACAGATACGCAGTATTTT
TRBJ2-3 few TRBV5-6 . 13 CASSLGGPDTQYF TGTGCCAGCAGCTTGGGGGGGCCAGATACGCAGTATTTT
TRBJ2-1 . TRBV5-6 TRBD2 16 CASSLSGGLIYNEQFF TGTGCCAGCAGCTTGTCGGGAGGGCTTATTTACAATGAGCAGTTCTTC
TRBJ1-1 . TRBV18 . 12 CASSPRALEAFF TGTGCCAGCTCACCACGGGCCCTGGAAGCTTTCTTT
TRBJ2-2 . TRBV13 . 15 CASSFWDLGTGELFF TGTGCCAGCAGCTTTTGGGACTTGGGAACCGGGGAGCTGTTTTTT
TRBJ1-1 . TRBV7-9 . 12 CASSFLDTEAFF TGTGCCAGCAGCTTCCTCGACACTGAAGCTTTCTTT
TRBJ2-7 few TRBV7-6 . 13 CASSLGEAYEQYF TGTGCCAGCAGCTTAGGGGAGGCCTACGAGCAGTACTTC
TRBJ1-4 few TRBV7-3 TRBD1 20 CASSLNPTQTGGSPNEKLFF TGTGCCAGCAGCTTAAACCCGACCCAAACAGGGGGCTCCCCTAATGAAAAACTGTTTTTT
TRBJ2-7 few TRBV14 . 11 CASSQGGIQYF TGTGCCAGCAGCCAGGGCGGGATACAGTACTTC
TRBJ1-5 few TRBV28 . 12 CASKTGNQPQHF TGTGCCAGCAAAACGGGGAATCAGCCCCAGCATTTT
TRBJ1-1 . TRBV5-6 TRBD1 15 CASSWGQGMNPEAFF TGTGCCAGCAGCTGGGGACAGGGGATGAACCCTGAAGCTTTCTTT
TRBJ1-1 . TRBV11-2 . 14 CASSPQQGVTEAFF TGTGCCAGCAGCCCACAACAGGGCGTCACTGAAGCTTTCTTT
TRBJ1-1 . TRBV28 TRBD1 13 CASKQGENTEAFF TGTGCCAGCAAACAGGGGGAGAACACTGAAGCTTTCTTT
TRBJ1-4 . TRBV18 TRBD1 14 CASSLGTGFEKLFF TGTGCCAGCTCTCTCGGGACAGGGTTTGAAAAACTGTTTTTT
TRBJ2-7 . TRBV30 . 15 CAWLSRFDSHYGQYF TGTGCCTGGTTATCTCGTTTTGACAGCCACTACGGGCAGTACTTC
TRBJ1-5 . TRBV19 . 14 CASSSQDSNQPQHF TGTGCCAGTAGTAGTCAGGATAGCAATCAGCCCCAGCATTTT
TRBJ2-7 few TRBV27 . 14 CASSPTIDKYEQYF TGTGCCAGCAGCCCGACCATCGACAAATACGAGCAGTACTTC
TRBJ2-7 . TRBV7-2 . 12 CASSPTNYEQYF TGTGCCAGCAGCCCGACTAACTACGAGCAGTACTTC
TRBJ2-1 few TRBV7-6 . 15 CASSYLPSAPNEQFF TGTGCCAGCAGCTACCTCCCTAGCGCCCCCAATGAGCAGTTCTTC
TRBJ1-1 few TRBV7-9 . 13 CASMREMNTEAFF TGTGCCAGCATGAGGGAGATGAACACTGAAGCTTTCTTT
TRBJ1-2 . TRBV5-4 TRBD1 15 CASNRGSGGNYGYTF TGTGCCAGCAACCGCGGCTCAGGGGGTAACTATGGCTACACCTTC
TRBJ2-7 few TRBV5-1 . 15 CASSLDRGSSYEQYF TGCGCCAGCAGCCTGGACCGGGGTAGCTCCTACGAGCAGTACTTC
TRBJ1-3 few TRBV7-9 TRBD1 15 CASSSTGGSGNTIYF TGTGCCAGCAGCTCGACAGGGGGCTCTGGAAACACCATATATTTT
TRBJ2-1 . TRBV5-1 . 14 CASSSGQSNNEQFF TGCGCCAGCAGCTCCGGACAGTCCAACAATGAGCAGTTCTTC
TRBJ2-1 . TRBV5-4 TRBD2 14 CASSLAGLAGEQFF TGTGCCAGCAGCTTGGCGGGACTAGCAGGTGAGCAGTTCTTC
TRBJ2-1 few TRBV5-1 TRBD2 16 CASSLAAGDSYNEQFF TGCGCCAGCAGCTTGGCGGCGGGAGACTCCTACAATGAGCAGTTCTTC
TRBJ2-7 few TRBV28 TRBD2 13 CASQREDPAEQYF TGTGCCAGCCAGCGGGAGGACCCCGCCGAGCAGTACTTC
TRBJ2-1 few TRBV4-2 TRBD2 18 CASSQRVSGSGVGDEQFF TGTGCCAGCAGCCAAAGAGTTAGCGGGAGTGGGGTCGGTGATGAGCAGTTCTTC
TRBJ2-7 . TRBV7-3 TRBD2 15 CASSSGLAGRYEQYF TGTGCCAGCAGCTCAGGACTAGCGGGAAGGTACGAGCAGTACTTC
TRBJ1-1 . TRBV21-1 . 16 CASSKVGEEVPTEAFF TGTGCCAGCAGCAAAGTGGGAGAGGAAGTCCCCACTGAAGCTTTCTTT
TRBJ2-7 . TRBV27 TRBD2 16 CASSLKPTSGSYEQYF TGTGCCAGCAGTTTAAAGCCGACTAGCGGGAGCTACGAGCAGTACTTC